This T cell receptor (beta chain) originates from a study of Ad26.COV2.S vaccination and SARS-CoV-2 variants. Looking at the study overall: Enrollment placed the donor in the COV1001 Ad26.COV2.S trial arm.

Assay: immunoSEQ multiplex PCR; the TCRdb copy retains only in-frame clones and omits some. The repertoire holds around 450,000 clones, with around nine tenths as singletons. Treatment reported: some 20 received Ad26.COV2.S at low or high dose, single or two shots; 5 received placebo; per-sample allocation not given. Sampling occurred on day 63 after the first vaccine or placebo injection. Overall study results and limits: Using TCR breadth and depth analyses may have led to underestimated total T cell responses.

This clone was seen only once. The antigen is not known. Other nucleotide sequences from this sample produce the same CDR3. The sequenced sample was peripheral blood, obtained in a trial of Ad26.COV2.S vaccine versus placebo. This TCR was sampled from a person aged 18-60 years who received the Ad26.COV2.S COVID-19 vaccine or a placebo.

The CDR3 DNA is TGTGCCAGCAGTCCGGCGGGAGTGTACAATGAGCAGTTCTTC. Residues: CASSPAGVYNEQFF. V and J are TRBV27 and TRBJ2-1; 7 nucleotides agree with TRBD2. Germline V CDR1 and CDR2: MNHEY, SMNVEV (reference sequence). The CDR3 totals 14 residues. Trimming at V came to 5 bases and at J to 4 bases, leaving 5 bases not matched to a gene.